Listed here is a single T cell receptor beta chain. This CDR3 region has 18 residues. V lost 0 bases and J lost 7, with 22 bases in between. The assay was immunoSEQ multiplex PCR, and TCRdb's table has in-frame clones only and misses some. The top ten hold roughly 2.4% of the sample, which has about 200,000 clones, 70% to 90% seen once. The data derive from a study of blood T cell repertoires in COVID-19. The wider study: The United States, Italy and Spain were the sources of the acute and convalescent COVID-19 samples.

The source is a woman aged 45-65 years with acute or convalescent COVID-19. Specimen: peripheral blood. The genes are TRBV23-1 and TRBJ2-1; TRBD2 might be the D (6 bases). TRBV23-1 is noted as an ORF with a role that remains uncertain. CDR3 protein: CASSQSGEGTHPLNEQFF. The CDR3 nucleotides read TGCGCCAGCAGTCAATCGGGGGAAGGGACTCACCCCTTAAATGAGCAGTTCTTC.